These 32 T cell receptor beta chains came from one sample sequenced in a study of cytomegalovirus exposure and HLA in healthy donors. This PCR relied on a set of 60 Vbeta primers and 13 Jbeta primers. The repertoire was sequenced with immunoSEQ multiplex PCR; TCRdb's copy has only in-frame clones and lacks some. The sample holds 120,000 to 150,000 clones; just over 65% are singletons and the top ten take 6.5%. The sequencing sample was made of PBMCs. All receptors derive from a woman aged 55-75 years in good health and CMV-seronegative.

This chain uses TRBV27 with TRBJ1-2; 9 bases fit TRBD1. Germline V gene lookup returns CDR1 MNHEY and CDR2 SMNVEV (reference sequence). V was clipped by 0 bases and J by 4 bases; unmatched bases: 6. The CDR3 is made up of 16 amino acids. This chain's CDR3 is CASSLSRTGVGYGYTF. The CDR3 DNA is TGTGCCAGCAGTTTATCGAGGACAGGGGTCGGCTATGGCTACACCTTC.

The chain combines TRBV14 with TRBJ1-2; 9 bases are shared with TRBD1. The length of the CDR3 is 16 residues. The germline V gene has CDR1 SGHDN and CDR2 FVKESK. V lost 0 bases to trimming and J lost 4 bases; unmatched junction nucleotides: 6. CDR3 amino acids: CASSQEGTGGVYGYTF. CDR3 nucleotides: TGTGCCAGCAGCCAAGAGGGAACAGGGGGCGTCTATGGCTACACCTTC.

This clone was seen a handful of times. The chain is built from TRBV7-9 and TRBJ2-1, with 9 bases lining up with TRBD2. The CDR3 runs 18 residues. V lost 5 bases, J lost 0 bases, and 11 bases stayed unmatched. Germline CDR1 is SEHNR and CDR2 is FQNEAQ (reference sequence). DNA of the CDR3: TGTGCCAGCAGCCCTAGGTGGCGGGAGGGCCGCTCCTACAATGAGCAGTTCTTC. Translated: CASSPRWREGRSYNEQFF.

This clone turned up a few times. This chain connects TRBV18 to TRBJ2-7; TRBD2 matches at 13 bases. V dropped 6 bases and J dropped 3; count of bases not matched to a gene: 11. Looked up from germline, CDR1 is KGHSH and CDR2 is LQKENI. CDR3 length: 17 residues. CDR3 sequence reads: CASSPSQGLAGFYEQYF. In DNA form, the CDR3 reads TGTGCCAGCTCGCCATCCCAGGGACTAGCGGGATTCTACGAGCAGTACTTC.

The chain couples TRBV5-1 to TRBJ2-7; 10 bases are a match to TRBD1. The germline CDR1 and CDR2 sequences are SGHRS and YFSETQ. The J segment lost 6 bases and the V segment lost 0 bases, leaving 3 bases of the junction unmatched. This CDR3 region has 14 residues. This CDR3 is CASSLGQGAPEQYF. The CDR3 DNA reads TGCGCCAGCAGCTTGGGACAGGGGGCGCCCGAGCAGTACTTC.

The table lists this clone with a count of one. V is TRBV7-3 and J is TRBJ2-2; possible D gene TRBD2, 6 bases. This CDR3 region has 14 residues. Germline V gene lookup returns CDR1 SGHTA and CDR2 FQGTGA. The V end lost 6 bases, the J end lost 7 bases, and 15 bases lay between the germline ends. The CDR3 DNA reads TGTGCCAGCAGACTGACGGGGGTGAGCGGGGAGCTGTTTTTT. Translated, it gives CASRLTGVSGELFF. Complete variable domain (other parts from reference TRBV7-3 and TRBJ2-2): GAGVSQTPSNKVTEKGKYVELRCDPISGHTALYWYRQSLGQGPEFLIYFQGTGAADDSGLPNDRFFAVRPEGSVSTLKIQRTERGDSAVYLCASRLTGVSGELFFGEGSRLTVL.

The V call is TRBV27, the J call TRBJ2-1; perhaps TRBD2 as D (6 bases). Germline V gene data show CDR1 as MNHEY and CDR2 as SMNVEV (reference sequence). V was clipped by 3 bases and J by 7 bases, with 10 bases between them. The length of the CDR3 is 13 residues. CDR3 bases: TGTGCCAGCAGTTTTTGGCTAGCGAATGAGCAGTTCTTC. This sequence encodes CASSFWLANEQFF.

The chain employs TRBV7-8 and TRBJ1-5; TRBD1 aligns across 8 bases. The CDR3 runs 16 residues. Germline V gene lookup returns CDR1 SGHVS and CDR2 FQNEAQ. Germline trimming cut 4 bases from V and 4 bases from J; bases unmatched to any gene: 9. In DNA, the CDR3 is TGTGCCAGCAGCTCCTCCCCCCAGGGGGCGAATCAGCCCCAGCATTTT. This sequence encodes CASSSSPQGANQPQHF.

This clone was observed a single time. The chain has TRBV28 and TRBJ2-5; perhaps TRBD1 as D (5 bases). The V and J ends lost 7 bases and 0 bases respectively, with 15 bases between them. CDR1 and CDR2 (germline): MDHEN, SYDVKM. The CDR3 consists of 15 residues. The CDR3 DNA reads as TGTGCCAGCAATGGGGCTGACAGTTACCAAGAGACCCAGTACTTC. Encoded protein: CASNGADSYQETQYF.

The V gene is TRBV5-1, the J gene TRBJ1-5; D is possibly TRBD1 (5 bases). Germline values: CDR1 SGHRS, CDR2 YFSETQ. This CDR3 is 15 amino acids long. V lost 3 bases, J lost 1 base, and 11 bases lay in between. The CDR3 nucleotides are TGCGCCAGCAGCTACTCGGGGGGAAGCAATCAGCCCCAGCATTTT. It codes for CASSYSGGSNQPQHF.

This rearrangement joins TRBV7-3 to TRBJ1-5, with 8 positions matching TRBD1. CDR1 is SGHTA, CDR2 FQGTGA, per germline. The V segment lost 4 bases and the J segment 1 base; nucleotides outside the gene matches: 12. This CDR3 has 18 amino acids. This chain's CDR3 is CASSSGQGPHDSNQPQHF. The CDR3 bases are TGTGCCAGCAGCTCCGGACAGGGCCCGCATGACAGCAATCAGCCCCAGCATTTT.

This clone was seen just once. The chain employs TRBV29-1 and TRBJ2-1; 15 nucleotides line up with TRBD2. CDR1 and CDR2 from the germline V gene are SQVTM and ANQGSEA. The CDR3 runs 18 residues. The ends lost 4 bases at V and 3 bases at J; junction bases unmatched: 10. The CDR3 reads CSVVPWTSGRAGYNEQFF. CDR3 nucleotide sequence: TGCAGCGTTGTACCCTGGACTAGCGGGAGGGCCGGCTACAATGAGCAGTTCTTC.

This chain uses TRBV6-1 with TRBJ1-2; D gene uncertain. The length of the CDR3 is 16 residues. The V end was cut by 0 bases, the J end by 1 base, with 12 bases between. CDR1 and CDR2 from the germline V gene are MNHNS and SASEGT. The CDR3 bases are TGTGCCAGCAGTGAAGCGGTTGCTTGGAGTAACTATGGCTACACCTTC. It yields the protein CASSEAVAWSNYGYTF.

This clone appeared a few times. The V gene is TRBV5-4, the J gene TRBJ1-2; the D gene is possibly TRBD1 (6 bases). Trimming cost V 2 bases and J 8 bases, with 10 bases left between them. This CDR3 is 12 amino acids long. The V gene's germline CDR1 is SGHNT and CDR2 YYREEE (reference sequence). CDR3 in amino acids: CASSFPRGGYTF. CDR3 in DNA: TGTGCCAGCAGCTTCCCGAGGGGGGGCTACACCTTC. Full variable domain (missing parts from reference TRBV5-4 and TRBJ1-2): ETGVTQSPTHLIKTRGQQVTLRCSSQSGHNTVSWYQQALGQGPQFIFQYYREEENGRGNFPPRFSGLQFPNYSSELNVNALELDDSALYLCASSFPRGGYTFGSGTRLTVV.

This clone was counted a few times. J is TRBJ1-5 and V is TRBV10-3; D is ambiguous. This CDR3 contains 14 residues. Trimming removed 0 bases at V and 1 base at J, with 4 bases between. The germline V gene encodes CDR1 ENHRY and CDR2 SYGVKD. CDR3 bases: TGTGCCATCAGTGAGTCGGGCAGCAATCAGCCCCAGCATTTT. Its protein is CAISESGSNQPQHF.

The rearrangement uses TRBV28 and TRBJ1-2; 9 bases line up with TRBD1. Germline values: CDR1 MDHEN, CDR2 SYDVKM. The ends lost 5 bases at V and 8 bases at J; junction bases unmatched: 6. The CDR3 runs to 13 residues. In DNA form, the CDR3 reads TGTGCCAGCAGTACAGGACAGGGGAGGGGCTACACCTTC. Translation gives CASSTGQGRGYTF.

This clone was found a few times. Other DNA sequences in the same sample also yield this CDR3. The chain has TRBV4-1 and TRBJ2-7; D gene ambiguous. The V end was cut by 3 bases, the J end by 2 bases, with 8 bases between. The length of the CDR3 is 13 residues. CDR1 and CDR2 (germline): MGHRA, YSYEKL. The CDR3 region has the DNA TGCGCCAGCAGCCACCTCCCCGCCTACGAGCAGTACTTC. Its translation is CASSHLPAYEQYF.

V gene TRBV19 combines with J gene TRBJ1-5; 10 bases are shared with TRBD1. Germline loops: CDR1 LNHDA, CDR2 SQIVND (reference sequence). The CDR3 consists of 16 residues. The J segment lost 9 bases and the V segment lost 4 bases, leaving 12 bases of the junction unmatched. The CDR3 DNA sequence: TGTGCCAGTAGTACCATCGACAGGGGGCGCTTGGGGCCCCAGCATTTT. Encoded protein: CASSTIDRGRLGPQHF.

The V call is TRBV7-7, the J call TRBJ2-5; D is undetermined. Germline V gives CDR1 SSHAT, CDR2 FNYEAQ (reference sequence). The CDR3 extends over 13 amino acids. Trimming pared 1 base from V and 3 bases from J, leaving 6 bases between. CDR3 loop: CASSLGQKETQYF. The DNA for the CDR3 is TGTGCCAGCAGCTTAGGGCAGAAAGAGACCCAGTACTTC.

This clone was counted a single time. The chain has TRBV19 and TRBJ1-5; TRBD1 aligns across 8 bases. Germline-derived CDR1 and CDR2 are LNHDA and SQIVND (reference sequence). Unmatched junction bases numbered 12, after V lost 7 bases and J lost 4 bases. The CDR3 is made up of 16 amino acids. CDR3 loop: CASNLLPTGANQPQHF. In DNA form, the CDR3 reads TGTGCCAGTAACCTCCTGCCGACAGGGGCTAATCAGCCCCAGCATTTT.

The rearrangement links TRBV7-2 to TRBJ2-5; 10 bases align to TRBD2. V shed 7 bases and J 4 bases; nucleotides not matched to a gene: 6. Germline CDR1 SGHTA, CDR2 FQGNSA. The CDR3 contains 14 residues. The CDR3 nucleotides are TGTGCCAGCAACCGAGCGGGAGGGATAGAGACCCAGTACTTC. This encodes CASNRAGGIETQYF. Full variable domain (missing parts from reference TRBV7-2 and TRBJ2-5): GAGVSQSPSNKVTEKGKDVELRCDPISGHTALYWYRQSLGQGLEFLIYFQGNSAPDKSGLPSDRFSAERTGGSVSTLTIQRTQQEDSAVYLCASNRAGGIETQYFGPGTRLLVL.

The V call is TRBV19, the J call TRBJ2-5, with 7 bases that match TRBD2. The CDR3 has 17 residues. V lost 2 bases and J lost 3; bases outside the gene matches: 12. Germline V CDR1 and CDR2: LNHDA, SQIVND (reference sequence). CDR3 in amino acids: CASSILTPSGGKETQYF. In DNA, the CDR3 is TGTGCCAGTAGTATATTAACCCCCTCGGGGGGAAAAGAGACCCAGTACTTC.

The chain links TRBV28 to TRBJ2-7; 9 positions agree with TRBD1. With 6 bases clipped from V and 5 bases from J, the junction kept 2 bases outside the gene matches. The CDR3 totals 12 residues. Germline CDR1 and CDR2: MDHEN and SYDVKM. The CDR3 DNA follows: TGTGCCAGCAGGGGGGACAGGGACGAGCAGTACTTC. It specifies CASRGDRDEQYF.

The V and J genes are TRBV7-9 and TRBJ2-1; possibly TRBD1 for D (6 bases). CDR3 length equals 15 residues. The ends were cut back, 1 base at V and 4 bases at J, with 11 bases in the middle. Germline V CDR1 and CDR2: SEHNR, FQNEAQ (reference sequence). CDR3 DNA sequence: TGTGCCAGCAGCTTAGGTCGGACAGCTTACAATGAGCAGTTCTTC. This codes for CASSLGRTAYNEQFF.

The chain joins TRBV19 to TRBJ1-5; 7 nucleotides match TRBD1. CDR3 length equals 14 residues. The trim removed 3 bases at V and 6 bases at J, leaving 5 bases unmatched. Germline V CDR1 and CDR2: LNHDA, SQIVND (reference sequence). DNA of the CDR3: TGTGCCAGTAGTATTGAAGGGGGCGGTCAGCCCCAGCATTTT. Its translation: CASSIEGGGQPQHF.

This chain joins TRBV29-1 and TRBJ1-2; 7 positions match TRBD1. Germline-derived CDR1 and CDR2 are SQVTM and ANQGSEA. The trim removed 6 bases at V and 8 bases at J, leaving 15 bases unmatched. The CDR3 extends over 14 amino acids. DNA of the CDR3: TGCAGCGTGTCTTACGGGGCAGGGGGTAGAGGCTACACCTTC. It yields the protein CSVSYGAGGRGYTF.

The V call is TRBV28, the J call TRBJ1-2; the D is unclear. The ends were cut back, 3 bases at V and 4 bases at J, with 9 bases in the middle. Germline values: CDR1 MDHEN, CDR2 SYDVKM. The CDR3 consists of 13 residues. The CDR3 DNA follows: TGTGCCAGCAGTTTGGGCGGGTTCTATGGCTACACCTTC. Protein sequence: CASSLGGFYGYTF.

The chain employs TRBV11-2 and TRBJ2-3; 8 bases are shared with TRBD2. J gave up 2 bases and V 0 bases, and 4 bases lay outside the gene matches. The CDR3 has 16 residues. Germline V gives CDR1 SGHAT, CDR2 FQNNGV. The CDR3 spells CASSLEGRGDTDTQYF. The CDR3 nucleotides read TGTGCCAGCAGCTTAGAGGGGCGGGGGGACACAGATACGCAGTATTTT.

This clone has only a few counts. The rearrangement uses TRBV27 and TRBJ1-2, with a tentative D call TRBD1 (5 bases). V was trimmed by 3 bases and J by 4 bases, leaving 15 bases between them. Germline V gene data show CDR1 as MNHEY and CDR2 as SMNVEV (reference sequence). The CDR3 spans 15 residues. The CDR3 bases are TGTGCCAGCAGTTTGGGCTCAGGGTTCCGCTATGGCTACACCTTC. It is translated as CASSLGSGFRYGYTF.

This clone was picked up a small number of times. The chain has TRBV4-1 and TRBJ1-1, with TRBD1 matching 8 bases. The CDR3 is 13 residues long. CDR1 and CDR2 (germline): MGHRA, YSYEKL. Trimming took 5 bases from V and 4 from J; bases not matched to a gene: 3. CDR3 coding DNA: TGCGCCAGCAGCTTGGACAGGGTCACTGAAGCTTTCTTT. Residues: CASSLDRVTEAFF.

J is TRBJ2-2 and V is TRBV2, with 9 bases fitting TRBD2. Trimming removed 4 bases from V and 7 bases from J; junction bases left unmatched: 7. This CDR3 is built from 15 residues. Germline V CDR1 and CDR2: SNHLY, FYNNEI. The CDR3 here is CASSVAGGPFGELFF. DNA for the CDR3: TGTGCCAGCAGTGTTGCGGGAGGGCCGTTCGGGGAGCTGTTTTTT. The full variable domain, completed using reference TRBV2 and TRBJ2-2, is EPEVTQTPSHQVTQMGQEVILRCVPISNHLYFYWYRQILGQKVEFLVSFYNNEISEKSEIFDDQFSVERPDGSNFTLKIRSTKLEDSAMYFCASSVAGGPFGELFFGEGSRLTVL.

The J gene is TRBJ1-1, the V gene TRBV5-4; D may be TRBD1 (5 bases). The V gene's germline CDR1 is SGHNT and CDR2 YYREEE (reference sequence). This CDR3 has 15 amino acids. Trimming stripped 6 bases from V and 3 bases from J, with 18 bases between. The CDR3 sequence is CASTPAGLVDTEAFF. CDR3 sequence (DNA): TGTGCCAGCACCCCGGCGGGGCTCGTGGACACTGAAGCTTTCTTT.